The entry below describes one T cell receptor beta chain. What it binds is not known. Assay used: immunoSEQ multiplex PCR; TCRdb lists only in-frame clones, some missing. Seen here are thousands of clones, about four fifths observed once, and the top ten hold around a fifth. The sample belongs to a study of T cell repertoires in ileal Crohn's disease. The CDR3 is 15 residues long. Between the trimmed V and J ends, which lost 3 bases and 5 bases, there was a span of 14 bases. CDR1 and CDR2 from the germline V gene are MDHEN and SYDVKM. Study-wide points: Endoscopic recurrence occurred in every patient whose clonality exceeded 26.8%. Compared with CD4 T cells, sorted CD8 cells carried more expanded clones.

The clonotype was recovered from an adult with Crohn's disease. Sequenced: ileal tissue. The chain is built from TRBV28 and TRBJ2-4; a weak D match, TRBD2 (6 bases). The CDR3 loop is CASSFGGKDQNIQYF. For the CDR3, the DNA is TGTGCCAGCAGTTTCGGCGGGAAAGACCAAAACATTCAGTACTTC.